A single sample is the source of the 2 T cell receptor beta chains below, sequenced in a study of cytomegalovirus exposure and HLA in healthy donors. Sequencing used immunoSEQ multiplex PCR; TCRdb keeps in-frame clones, though not all of them. The table records around 150,000 clones, roughly nine tenths of them present only once. Material for sequencing was PBMCs. The origin of the receptors is a woman under 30 in good health and CMV-seropositive.

The chain recombines TRBV19 with TRBJ2-5; TRBD1 is a possible D gene (6 bases). Germline loops: CDR1 LNHDA, CDR2 SQIVND (reference sequence). This CDR3 has 13 amino acids. Trimming shortened V by 8 bases and J by 2 bases, and 12 bases separated the two germline ends. For the CDR3, the DNA is TGTGCCAGTTCAAACAGGGTTCAAGAGACCCAGTACTTC. Amino acids: CASSNRVQETQYF.

The J gene is TRBJ2-1, the V gene TRBV19, with TRBD2 identical over 12 bases. CDR1 LNHDA and CDR2 SQIVND come from the germline V gene (reference sequence). The length of the CDR3 is 15 residues. The V and J ends lost 0 bases and 10 bases, in that order; junction bases with no gene match: 4. The chain's CDR3 is CASSIDPSGRAEQFF. DNA of the CDR3: TGTGCCAGTAGTATAGATCCTAGCGGGAGGGCCGAGCAGTTCTTC.